A selection of T cell receptor beta chains follows, all from one sample in a study of blood T cell repertoires in COVID-19. Sequencing was performed with immunoSEQ multiplex PCR; in TCRdb, only in-frame clones are kept and a portion is missing. The repertoire consists of 90,000 to 130,000 clones, with 75% to 85% occurring once and the leading ten covering roughly 7.9%. Material for sequencing was peripheral blood. Source of these receptors: a man aged 70 or older with acute or convalescent COVID-19. CDR3s include the opening cysteine and the closing phenylalanine or tryptophan. D genes are given only for firm matches. The size of a clone is reported for some rows only, either as once, few or many, or as a class for expanded clones.

v_gene	len	d_gene	j_gene	abundance	CDR3aa	CDR3nt
TRBV5-6	14	.	TRBJ2-7	.	CASSLYSGAYEQYF	TGTGCCAGCAGCTTGTATTCCGGTGCCTACGAGCAGTACTTC
TRBV10-3	13	TRBD1	TRBJ1-1	.	CAISDRDGTEAFF	TGTGCCATCAGCGACAGGGATGGCACTGAAGCTTTCTTT
TRBV6-5	15	TRBD1	TRBJ2-1	once	CASSLGQGVRDEQFF	TGTGCCAGCAGCCTGGGACAGGGGGTAAGGGATGAGCAGTTCTTC
TRBV7-3	13	.	TRBJ2-3	.	CASSLTRGDTQYF	TGTGCCAGCAGCTTAACACGGGGAGACACGCAGTATTTT
TRBV19	16	.	TRBJ1-2	.	CASSPDPPQGYYGYTF	TGTGCCAGTAGTCCGGACCCTCCACAGGGATACTATGGCTACACCTTC
TRBV20-1	14	TRBD1	TRBJ2-5	.	CSASYTGAQETQYF	TGCAGTGCTAGTTATACAGGGGCCCAAGAGACCCAGTACTTC
TRBV5-1	17	TRBD1	TRBJ1-2	.	CASSLGTGAPNREGYTF	TGCGCCAGCAGCTTGGGGACAGGGGCTCCTAACCGGGAGGGCTACACCTTC
TRBV10-2	12	.	TRBJ1-1	once	CASRDSSTEAFF	TGCGCCAGCAGGGACAGTTCTACTGAAGCTTTCTTT
TRBV19	12	.	TRBJ1-5	.	CASMEGFQPQHF	TGTGCCAGTATGGAGGGGTTTCAGCCCCAGCATTTT
TRBV12-3/TRBV12-4	12	.	TRBJ2-5	.	CASSLGAETQYF	TGTGCCAGCAGTTTAGGGGCGGAGACCCAGTACTTC
TRBV19	17	.	TRBJ1-5	few	CASTHPGGRNSNQPQHF	TGTGCCAGTACACACCCCGGGGGGAGGAATAGCAATCAGCCCCAGCATTTT
TRBV5-1	17	TRBD2	TRBJ2-2	.	CASSFRTSGMNTGELFF	TGCGCCAGCAGCTTCCGGACTAGCGGGATGAACACCGGGGAGCTGTTTTTT
TRBV6-1	13	TRBD2	TRBJ2-1	.	CASSETSGQEQFF	TGTGCCAGCAGTGAGACTAGCGGGCAAGAGCAGTTCTTC
TRBV28	14	.	TRBJ2-2	.	CASSLQGRGSWLFF	TGTGCCAGCAGTTTACAAGGGAGGGGGAGTTGGCTGTTTTTT
TRBV12-3/TRBV12-4	13	.	TRBJ2-6	once	CASRYSGANVLTF	TGTGCCAGCAGGTACTCTGGGGCCAACGTCCTGACTTTC
TRBV11-2	14	TRBD1	TRBJ1-2	few	CASTPDQGARGYTF	TGTGCCAGCACCCCCGACCAGGGGGCGAGGGGCTACACCTTC
TRBV6-5	15	.	TRBJ2-7	.	CASTPYAQGAYEQYF	TGTGCCAGCACCCCATACGCTCAGGGCGCCTACGAGCAGTACTTC